This note documents a single T cell receptor beta chain sequence. This entry is derived from a study of blood T cell repertoires in COVID-19. The wider study: The origin of the acute and convalescent COVID-19 samples was the United States, Italy and Spain. PBMCs, B-cell-depleted T cells, or T cells provided the cDNA or gDNA that made up the material.

CDR1 MNHEY and CDR2 SMNVEV come from the germline V gene (reference sequence). Germline trimming cut 4 bases from V and 4 bases from J; bases unmatched to any gene: 5. This CDR3 comprises 14 residues. The protocol was immunoSEQ multiplex PCR, while the TCRdb copy is restricted to in-frame clones and leaves out a portion. The data show about 260,000 clones, approximately 83% seen once. The sequence derives from a woman in her forties or fifties who had recovered from COVID-19. The material sequenced was peripheral blood. This chain connects TRBV27 to TRBJ2-7; 9 bases map to TRBD2. The CDR3: CASSSIAGAYEQYF. The CDR3 region has the DNA TGTGCCAGCAGTTCCATAGCGGGAGCTTACGAGCAGTACTTC.